This T cell receptor beta chain originates from a study of molecular identifiers for immune sequencing clone quantification. For the study at large: In replicates, RNA taken from approximately 22,000 or 94,000 naive CD8 cells was divided five ways, and four portions underwent sequencing. Study findings and constraints: Barcodes shared by identical TCR molecules could lead to underestimated sizes of highly expanded clones.

Previously described methods and listed TCR primers produced bulk TCR libraries. One entry per CDR3 protein results from TCRdb running MiXCR on the PCR reads. The sample lists nearly 650,000 distinct CDR3 sequences; about 25% were seen once. CD8+CD4-CCR7+CD45RA+ cells were sorted as naive CD8 T cells. The CDR3 has 12 amino acids. The germline CDR1 and CDR2 sequences are MNHEY and SVGEGT. The V end was cut by 6 bases, the J end by 5 bases, with 11 bases between. This clonotype has a count of ten or more. Antigen: not known. The V gene is TRBV6-2 or TRBV6-3, the J gene TRBJ2-7; D is ambiguous. The sample taken for sequencing was naive CD8+ T cells from blood, with Jurkat cell RNA spiked in. Subset described: FACS-sorted CD8+CD4-CCR7+CD45RA+ naive T cells. The clonotype comes from a human donor in good health. Some libraries in this study had Jurkat cell RNA spiked in. CDR3 DNA sequence: TGTGCCAGCAGATACCAAGGGCACGAGCAGTACTTC. This gives the protein CASRYQGHEQYF.